The rows below give T cell receptor beta chains drawn from one sample of a study of blood T cell repertoires in COVID-19. Clones were sequenced by immunoSEQ multiplex PCR, and TCRdb holds only the in-frame ones, with some missing. Of under 200,000 clones listed, about four fifths were seen once; the top ten hold around a fifth. The material sequenced was peripheral blood. The receptors originated from a woman between 65 and 79 years old who had recovered from COVID-19. Each CDR3 is given with its conserved first and last residue. Fields, in order: V gene, J gene, clone size, D gene, CDR3 length, CDR3 DNA, CDR3 protein. D genes are given only for firm matches. The size field is filled for only some rows; it gives once, few, many or a size class.

TRBV7-9	TRBJ1-3	NA	TRBD1	15	TGTGCCAGCAGCTTCACAGGGGGCTCTGGAAACACCATATATTTT	CASSFTGGSGNTIYF
TRBV25-1	TRBJ2-5	once	NA	16	TGTGCCAGCAGTGTGGGGGCAGGGACCCACCAAGAGACCCAGTACTTC	CASSVGAGTHQETQYF
TRBV7-2	TRBJ2-5	NA	NA	15	TGTGCCAGCAGCCCGGGGGGCGGGATGGGGGAGACCCAGTACTTC	CASSPGGGMGETQYF
TRBV5-1	TRBJ2-5	NA	TRBD2	18	TGCGCCAGCAGCCCGGGGGCTACTAGCGGGGGGTTTCAAGAGACCCAGTACTTC	CASSPGATSGGFQETQYF
TRBV18	TRBJ1-1	NA	NA	13	TGTGCCAGCTCGTCCCGGGAGGGGACTGAAGCTTTCTTT	CASSSREGTEAFF
TRBV10-3	TRBJ2-1	NA	NA	13	TGTGCCATCACTTCCGGACTAGGGGGTGAGCAGTTCTTC	CAITSGLGGEQFF
TRBV11-2	TRBJ2-5	NA	NA	13	TGTGCCAGCCGGACGTGGGGCGGAGAGACCCAGTACTTC	CASRTWGGETQYF
TRBV5-4	TRBJ2-5	NA	TRBD2	13	TGTGCCAGCAGCTGGCGGGGGGGAGAGACCCAGTACTTC	CASSWRGGETQYF
TRBV5-1	TRBJ2-3	NA	NA	15	TGCGCCAGCAGTTACCTGACAGCCGACACAGATACGCAGTATTTT	CASSYLTADTDTQYF
TRBV7-8	TRBJ2-7	NA	NA	15	TGTGCCAGCAGCGCGCGGGTGGTCTCGCCCTACGAGCAGTACTTC	CASSARVVSPYEQYF
TRBV5-6	TRBJ2-5	NA	NA	17	TGTGCCAGCAGCTTGGCCGGTGCTAGTCGAGCCTCAGAGACCCAGTACTTC	CASSLAGASRASETQYF
TRBV27	TRBJ2-7	few	NA	13	TGTGCCAGCAGTTGGACCCCTGCAGGGGAGCAGTACTTC	CASSWTPAGEQYF
TRBV3-1/TRBV3-2	TRBJ1-1	NA	NA	14	TGTGCCAGCAGCCAAGAGGCGGGTCTGGCTGAAGCTTTCTTT	CASSQEAGLAEAFF
TRBV5-4	TRBJ1-1	NA	TRBD1	13	TGTGCCAGCAGCCCCCGGACAGGGACTGAAGCTTTCTTT	CASSPRTGTEAFF
TRBV19	TRBJ2-5	NA	NA	14	TGTGCCAGTAGGAACACAGGGAACCAAGAGACCCAGTACTTC	CASRNTGNQETQYF
TRBV7-9	TRBJ2-3	NA	NA	14	TGTGCCAGCAGCCGGCCCCAGGGAACAGATACGCAGTATTTT	CASSRPQGTDTQYF
TRBV12-3/TRBV12-4	TRBJ1-6	NA	NA	12	TGTGCCAGCAACCGAGAGGGATCACCCCTCCACTTT	CASNREGSPLHF
TRBV19	TRBJ2-6	NA	NA	15	TGTGCCAGTAGACGGAGGTCCTCTGGGGCCAACGTCCTGACTTTC	CASRRRSSGANVLTF
TRBV27	TRBJ1-4	once	TRBD1	14	TGTGCCAGCAGTTGGGACAGGGCTAATGAAAAACTGTTTTTT	CASSWDRANEKLFF
TRBV28	TRBJ2-3	NA	TRBD2	17	TGTGCCAGCAGTCCACCCCAGGGGCGGGAGGCCGGGGATACGCAGTATTTT	CASSPPQGREAGDTQYF
TRBV29-1	TRBJ1-2	NA	TRBD1	15	TGCAGCGTTGACCCAGAGGGGGCTGGGGACTATGGCTACACCTTC	CSVDPEGAGDYGYTF
TRBV14	TRBJ2-1	NA	NA	13	TGTGCCAGCAGCCAGCCAGGGCGTTGGGGGCAGTTCTTC	CASSQPGRWGQFF
TRBV28	TRBJ1-3	once	TRBD1	14	TGTGCCAGCAGGACAGGGGGCTGGGGAAACACCATATATTTT	CASRTGGWGNTIYF
TRBV3-1/TRBV3-2	TRBJ1-1	NA	NA	11	TGTGCCAGCACGGGGGTAACTGAAGCTTTCTTT	CASTGVTEAFF
TRBV5-5	TRBJ1-1	NA	NA	14	TGTGCCAGCAGCTTGGTCCCGCAGGGCTCTGAAGCTTTCTTT	CASSLVPQGSEAFF
TRBV20-1	TRBJ1-2	NA	NA	10	TGCAGTGCCCGCCAGGGTGGCTACACCTTC	CSARQGGYTF
TRBV6-5	TRBJ2-1	NA	TRBD2	15	TGTGCCAGCAGGGTAGCGGGAGGGGCCTACAATGAGCAGTTCTTC	CASRVAGGAYNEQFF
TRBV6-4	TRBJ2-2	NA	NA	13	TGTGCCAGCAGTGCCTTCCAGGGCGGGGAGCTGTTTTTT	CASSAFQGGELFF
TRBV27	TRBJ2-1	NA	NA	15	TGTGCCAGCAGTTTAGTGGCTTTTGGTGTCAATGAGCAGTTCTTC	CASSLVAFGVNEQFF
TRBV6-2/TRBV6-3	TRBJ1-5	NA	NA	14	TGTGCCAGCAGTCCCCCGGGGGGCAATCAGCCCCAGCATTTT	CASSPPGGNQPQHF
TRBV9	TRBJ1-1	NA	NA	11	TGTGCCAGCAGCTTTGACTCTGAAGCTTTCTTT	CASSFDSEAFF
TRBV4-2	TRBJ2-3	NA	NA	14	TGTGCCAGCAGAAGCGGGCCCGGGGGAGATACGCAGTATTTT	CASRSGPGGDTQYF
TRBV2	TRBJ1-2	NA	NA	12	TGTGCCAGCACGGGGGTGAGCTATGGCTACACCTTC	CASTGVSYGYTF
TRBV9	TRBJ2-1	NA	NA	16	TGTGCCAGCAGCGGCACCAAAAACCGACTCGAAAATGAGCAGTTCTTC	CASSGTKNRLENEQFF
TRBV5-1	TRBJ2-1	NA	NA	13	TGCGCCAGCAGATGGGGCCAAGGGAATGAGCAGTTCTTC	CASRWGQGNEQFF
TRBV5-1	TRBJ2-5	NA	NA	16	TGCGCCAGCAGCTTGGGCGGGGTGGGGCCACAAGAGACCCAGTACTTC	CASSLGGVGPQETQYF
TRBV30	TRBJ1-2	NA	NA	13	TGTGCCTGGCAGCCCGACAGCCACTATGGCTACACCTTC	CAWQPDSHYGYTF
TRBV15	TRBJ2-1	NA	NA	18	TGTGCCACCAGCAGAGATCCGGCAGCGGCCAGCTCCTACAATGAGCAGTTCTTC	CATSRDPAAASSYNEQFF
TRBV6-5	TRBJ2-3	once	NA	14	TGTGCCAGCAGGCTAGCGACGCGCACAGATACGCAGTATTTT	CASRLATRTDTQYF
TRBV9	TRBJ2-5	NA	TRBD2	15	TGTGCCAGCAGCGTAGGAATGGCGGGGGGAGAGACCCAGTACTTC	CASSVGMAGGETQYF
TRBV11-3	TRBJ2-6	NA	NA	15	TGTGCCAGCAGCTTGGGGGGAGCTGGGGCCAACGTCCTGACTTTC	CASSLGGAGANVLTF
TRBV28	TRBJ1-2	NA	TRBD1	14	TGTGCCAGCAGTTTCTCCAGGGGGCGGAATGGCTACACCTTC	CASSFSRGRNGYTF
TRBV15	TRBJ2-7	NA	TRBD2	13	TGTGCCACCAGCACGACGGGGGGGGCTTGGCAGTACTTC	CATSTTGGAWQYF
TRBV10-2	TRBJ1-6	NA	NA	13	TGCGCCAGCAGGGTAGACAGGTATTCACCCCTCCACTTT	CASRVDRYSPLHF
TRBV4-3	TRBJ1-2	NA	TRBD1	16	TGCGCCAGCAGCCAAGATGCACAGGGGGGATTCTATGGCTACACCTTC	CASSQDAQGGFYGYTF